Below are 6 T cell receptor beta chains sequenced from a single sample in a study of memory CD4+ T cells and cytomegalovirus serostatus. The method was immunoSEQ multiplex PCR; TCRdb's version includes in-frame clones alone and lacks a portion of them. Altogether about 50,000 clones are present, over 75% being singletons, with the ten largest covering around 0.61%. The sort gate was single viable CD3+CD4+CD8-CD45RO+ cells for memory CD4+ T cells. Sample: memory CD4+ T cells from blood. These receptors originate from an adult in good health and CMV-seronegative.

CDR3 DNA: TGTGCCAGCAGCCCCGCCCACAGCGATTCACCCCTCCACTTT. This gives the protein CASSPAHSDSPLHF. The J gene is TRBJ1-6, the V gene TRBV6-1; no clear D gene. This CDR3 has 14 amino acids. V was shortened by 6 bases and J by 8 bases, with 14 bases between the two germline ends. Germline lookup yields CDR1 MNHNS and CDR2 SASEGT.

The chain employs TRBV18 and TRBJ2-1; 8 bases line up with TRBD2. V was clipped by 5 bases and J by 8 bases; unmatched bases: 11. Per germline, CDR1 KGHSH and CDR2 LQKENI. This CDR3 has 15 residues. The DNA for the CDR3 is TGTGCCAGCTCATCTCGGGGGGGAGTAAACGATGAGCAGTTCTTC. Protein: CASSSRGGVNDEQFF.

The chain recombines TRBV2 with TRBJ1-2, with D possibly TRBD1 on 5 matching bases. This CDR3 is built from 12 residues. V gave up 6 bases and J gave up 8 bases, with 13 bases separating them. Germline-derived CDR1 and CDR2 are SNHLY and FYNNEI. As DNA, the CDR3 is TGTGCCAGCAGCACAGGAGGACACGGCTACACCTTC. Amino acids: CASSTGGHGYTF.

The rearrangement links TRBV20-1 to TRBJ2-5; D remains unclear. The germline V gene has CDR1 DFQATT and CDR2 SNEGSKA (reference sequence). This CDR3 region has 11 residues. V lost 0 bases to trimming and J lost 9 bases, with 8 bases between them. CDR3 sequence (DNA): TGCAGTGCTAGAGATCCCCGGGCCCAGTACTTC. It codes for CSARDPRAQYF.

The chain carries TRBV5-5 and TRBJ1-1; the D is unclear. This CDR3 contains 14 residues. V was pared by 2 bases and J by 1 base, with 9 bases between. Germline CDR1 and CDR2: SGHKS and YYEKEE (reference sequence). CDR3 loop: CASSFFEANTEAFF. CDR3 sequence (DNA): TGTGCCAGCAGCTTTTTTGAGGCGAACACTGAAGCTTTCTTT.

The CDR3: CASSRQETQYF. The CDR3 nucleotides are TGCGCCAGCAGCCGCCAAGAGACCCAGTACTTC. The rearrangement uses TRBV5-1 and TRBJ2-5, with D uncertain. The V gene lost 4 bases and the J gene lost 1 base, with 2 bases spanning the gap. CDR3 length: 11 amino acids. The V gene's germline CDR1 is SGHRS and CDR2 YFSETQ.